One and the same sample provided the 10 T cell receptor beta chains below, sequenced in a study of neurological immune-mediated disorders. Specified time point: longitudinal time-point 2. In TCRdb, the 5' RACE reads were re-called with MiXCR into one record per CDR3 protein. There are some 87,000 distinct CDR3 sequences in the sample; around 6% occur only once, and approximately 7.9% lies in the top ten. Sequencing was performed on PBMCs. The receptor set was obtained from a woman aged 55-70 years with multiple sclerosis.

In this sample, this clonotype turned up a few times. The CDR3 DNA reads as TGTGCCAGCTCACCACTTCAGGGGTCTAATAGCAATCAGCCCCAGCATTTT. Encoded protein: CASSPLQGSNSNQPQHF. The rearrangement joins TRBV18 to TRBJ1-5; weak D call: TRBD1 (6 bases). Between the trimmed V and J ends, which lost 1 base and 0 bases, there was a span of 13 bases. The germline CDR1 and CDR2 sequences are KGHSH and LQKENI. This CDR3 contains 17 residues.

This clonotype showed up many times. The rearrangement joins TRBV5-1 to TRBJ1-6; 9 bases fit TRBD1. This CDR3 comprises 17 residues. Germline-derived CDR1 and CDR2 are SGHRS and YFSETQ. J lost 6 bases, V lost 3 bases, and 10 bases had no gene match. This CDR3 is CASSSLSSGQGNSPLHF. The CDR3 DNA reads as TGCGCCAGCAGCTCGTTATCCTCGGGACAGGGTAATTCACCCCTCCACTTT.

This clonotype was seen at least ten times. The chain combines TRBV20-1 with TRBJ2-5; D might be TRBD1 (5 bases). Germline loops: CDR1 DFQATT, CDR2 SNEGSKA (reference sequence). CDR3 length: 15 residues. Trimming cost V 0 bases and J 4 bases, with 15 bases left between them. CDR3 coding DNA: TGCAGTGCTAGAGATGCCTCAGGGCCGCGAGAGACCCAGTACTTC. Encoded protein: CSARDASGPRETQYF.

This clonotype was picked up a small number of times. The chain has TRBV7-6 and TRBJ2-7, with D tentatively TRBD1 (6 bases). The CDR3 length is 16 residues. Trimming left V 5 bases short and J 4 bases short, with 21 bases between. In germline, CDR1 is SGHVS, CDR2 FNYEAQ. The CDR3 DNA sequence: TGTGCCAGCAGCCCCCTGGGGGCAGGCCTAGTTTACGAGCAGTACTTC. Its protein is CASSPLGAGLVYEQYF.

This clonotype showed up many times. V gene TRBV7-2 combines with J gene TRBJ1-2, with unresolved D. With 2 bases removed from V and 2 bases from J, the gap between germline ends came to 9 bases. CDR1 SGHTA and CDR2 FQGNSA come from the germline V gene. This CDR3 spans 14 amino acids. The CDR3 sequence is CASSLIDNNYGYTF. Here the CDR3 DNA reads TGTGCCAGCAGCTTAATAGACAACAACTATGGCTACACCTTC.

This clonotype was found many times. This chain uses TRBV9 with TRBJ1-6; D gene uncertain. CDR1 and CDR2 (germline): SGDLS, YYNGEE. The length of the CDR3 is 12 residues. Trimming shortened V by 4 bases and J by 8 bases, and 7 bases separated the two germline ends. Here the CDR3 reads CASSQFDSPLHF. The CDR3 region has the DNA TGTGCCAGCAGCCAATTCGATTCACCCCTCCACTTT.

This clonotype has a count of ten or more. The CDR3 region has the DNA TGCAGTGCTAGGGACCCCGGGGGCACACGCACCTATAATTCACCCCTCCACTTT. Its protein product is CSARDPGGTRTYNSPLHF. The gene calls are TRBV20-1 and TRBJ1-6; D perhaps matches TRBD1 (6 bases). This CDR3 spans 18 amino acids. From germline, CDR1 is DFQATT and CDR2 SNEGSKA (reference sequence). The germline V and J ends were trimmed by 3 bases and 2 bases, with 20 bases remaining between them.

This clonotype was observed many times. The CDR3 region is CASSLSGAGTDTQYF. DNA of the CDR3: TGCGCCAGCAGCTTGTCAGGCGCCGGCACAGATACGCAGTATTTT. This chain uses TRBV5-1 with TRBJ2-3; no firm D call. V was cut by 1 base and J by 1 base, with 10 bases left in between. From germline, CDR1 is SGHRS and CDR2 YFSETQ. The CDR3 contains 15 residues.

As to this clonotype: A read error may explain this, as a much larger clone is one base away. The chain uses TRBV6-5 and TRBJ1-6; D perhaps matches TRBD1 (5 bases). The CDR3 runs 15 residues. In germline, CDR1 is MNHEY, CDR2 SVGAGI. The CDR3 nucleotides read TGTGCCAGCAGTTACTTTGGCAGGGAGAATTCACCCATCCACTTT. Amino acid sequence: CASSYFGRENSPIHF.

This clonotype has only a few counts. V gene TRBV7-6 combines with J gene TRBJ2-1; 8 bases line up with TRBD1. V lost 5 bases, J lost 9 bases, and 6 bases stayed unmatched. The CDR3 totals 13 residues. Germline CDR1 SGHVS, CDR2 FNYEAQ. The CDR3 nucleotides read TGTGCCAGCAGCCCGGCGACAGGGGCTGAGCAGTTCTTC. Its protein is CASSPATGAEQFF. The entire variable domain, with the rest obtained from reference TRBV7-6 and TRBJ2-1, is as follows: GAGVSQSPRYKVTKRGQDVALRCDPISGHVSLYWYRQALGQGPEFLTYFNYEAQQDKSGLPNDRFSAERPEGSISTLTIQRTEQRDSAMYRCASSPATGAEQFFGPGTRLTVL.